The sequence of this T cell receptor beta chain was determined in a study of cytomegalovirus exposure and HLA in healthy donors. In regard to this clone: The antigen is not known.

The study ran its PCR with 60 Vbeta and 13 Jbeta primers. The protocol was immunoSEQ multiplex PCR, while the TCRdb copy is restricted to in-frame clones and leaves out a portion. There are approximately 140,000 clones in the sample; 60% to 85% occur only once, and around 3.6% lies in the top ten. The length of the CDR3 is 13 residues. V shed 1 base and J shed 3 bases, with 7 bases lying between them. Germline V lookup: CDR1 SGHNT, CDR2 YYREEE (reference sequence). Study-wide findings and caveats: The authors assumed roughly uniform sequencing depth across donors for presence/absence analyses. Association with HLA alleles at 0.05 false discovery rate was found for 15,000 or so TCR beta sequences in a later analysis. Rates of TCR association differed by HLA locus in a later analysis, with DRB1 highest and HLA-C lowest.

Input material: PBMCs. The receptor was isolated from a man between 18 and 29 years old in good health and CMV-seronegative. V is TRBV5-4 and J is TRBJ2-5; perhaps TRBD1 as D (5 bases). The CDR3 spells CASSLPREETQYF. CDR3 coding DNA: TGTGCCAGCAGCTTGCCCAGGGAAGAGACCCAGTACTTC.